This T cell receptor beta chain was recovered during a study of shared clonotypes between healthy human individuals. About the study: The donor pool was made up of two women and three men aged 18 to 49.

CD45RA-negative memory and CD45RA+ naive subsets were split from the CD4+ cells. Profiling relied on immunoSEQ multiplex PCR, and the TCRdb table lists in-frame clones only, not all of them. The table lists about 1,500,000 clones, around 97% of them singletons. CDR1 and CDR2 from the germline V gene are MNHEY and SMNVEV (reference sequence). With 1 base removed from V and 0 bases from J, the gap between germline ends came to 13 bases. The CDR3 has 17 amino acids. Findings of the study overall: Generally, estimated richness proved larger in naive subsets than it did in memory subsets.

A remark on this clone: Its target is not known.

The receptor's source is a man aged 30-40 years in good health. This chain joins TRBV27 and TRBJ2-1, with D maybe TRBD1 (7 bases). Source material: naive CD4+ T cells sorted from blood. Subset reported: CD45RA+ positively selected. DNA of the CDR3: TGTGCCAGCAGTTTATACGGCGGGGACAGCTCCTACAATGAGCAGTTCTTC. As protein: CASSLYGGDSSYNEQFF.